These T cell receptor beta chains were read from a single sample in a study of breast tumors, draining lymph nodes, adjacent tissues. TCRdb recomputed calls from the multiplex PCR reads with MiXCR, one row per CDR3 protein. The data show about 150,000 distinct CDR3 sequences, with approximately 20% seen just once and roughly 2.5% held by the top ten. The sequencing input was axillary lymph node tissue. All receptors derive from a female donor with breast cancer. Some clones in this sample may be carry-over from other donors' samples. Each CDR3 is given with its conserved first and last residue. The D gene is left open where the match is weak. Size tells how often a clone was seen (once, few, many) or the class of an expanded clone, and some rows leave it out.

clone_size j_call v_call d_call cdr3_nt cdr3_aa
many TRBJ2-2 TRBV7-9 NA TGTGCCAGCAGCTTCAAAACCGGGGAGCTGTTTTTT CASSFKTGELFF
many TRBJ1-4 TRBV2 TRBD1 TGTGCCAGCAGTGATGGGACAGAGGGCCAGGTTGAAAAACTGTTTTTT CASSDGTEGQVEKLFF
many TRBJ2-3 TRBV20-1 NA TGCAGTGCTAGAGAAGGGCTCACCACCACAGATACGCAGTATTTT CSAREGLTTTDTQYF
many TRBJ2-6 TRBV7-8 TRBD2 TGTGCCAGCAGCTCCCGTTCGGGGGGGTCTGGGGCCAACGTCCTGACTTTC CASSSRSGGSGANVLTF
NA TRBJ2-7 TRBV9 TRBD2 TGTGCCAGCAGCGTAGAGGGACTAGCGGGGGGTTGGGACGAGCAGTACTTC CASSVEGLAGGWDEQYF
NA TRBJ2-5 TRBV28 NA TGTGCCAGCAGTTTTGTTAAGGGATGGGAGACCCAGTACTTC CASSFVKGWETQYF
many TRBJ1-2 TRBV7-2 NA TGTGCCAGCAGCTCGGACTACTATGGCTACACCTTC CASSSDYYGYTF
many TRBJ2-5 TRBV20-1 TRBD2 TGCAGTGCTGACGGGGATGGTAGCGGGATGTGGGGTGAGACCCAGTACTTC CSADGDGSGMWGETQYF
many TRBJ2-7 TRBV6-2/TRBV6-3 TRBD2 TGTGCCAGCAGTTCCTCGAGCGGGAGGGCCTACGAGCAGTACTTC CASSSSSGRAYEQYF
many TRBJ2-3 TRBV4-2 TRBD2 TGTGCCAGCAGCCAAGACCCCCCAAGGACTAGCGGAGGGAGCACAGATACGCAGTATTTT CASSQDPPRTSGGSTDTQYF
many TRBJ2-2 TRBV19 TRBD1 TGTGCCAGTAGTATGGGACAGGGGAGGGGCACCGGGGAGCTGTTTTTT CASSMGQGRGTGELFF
NA TRBJ1-2 TRBV6-5 TRBD1 TGTGCCAGCAGACCACCCGGACAGGGGGTCTACGGCTACACCTTC CASRPPGQGVYGYTF
many TRBJ2-7 TRBV6-2/TRBV6-3 TRBD2 TGTGCCAGCAGTTACCTCGGGACTAGCGGGAGTTGGAGTTCCTACGAGCAGTACTTC CASSYLGTSGSWSSYEQYF
many TRBJ1-2 TRBV12-3/TRBV12-4 NA TGTGCCAGCAGTTTAGAGAGACGCGGCTACACCTTC CASSLERRGYTF
many TRBJ2-3 TRBV11-3 TRBD2 TGTGCCAGCAGCTTAGCGGGAGGAGCTACAGATACGCAGTATTTT CASSLAGGATDTQYF
many TRBJ2-1 TRBV20-1 NA TGCAGTGCTAGGTTCCAGGCCAATGAGCAGTTCTTC CSARFQANEQFF
many TRBJ1-5 TRBV5-5 NA TGTGCCAGCAGCTTGGACATTGGACATCAGCCCCAGCATTTT CASSLDIGHQPQHF
NA TRBJ1-2 TRBV28 TRBD1 TGTGCCAGCAGACAGGGGTATGGCTACGCCTTC CASRQGYGYAF
many TRBJ2-7 TRBV6-5 NA TGTGCCAGCAAGAAGGGGGGCGAGCAGTACTTC CASKKGGEQYF
many TRBJ2-3 TRBV20-1 NA TGCAGTGCTAGGCCAAGCGTCGCCGCCACAGATACGCAGTATTTT CSARPSVAATDTQYF
few TRBJ2-1 TRBV6-5 NA TGTGCCTGCCGCGCCTGGGGCGAGCAGTTCTTC CACRAWGEQFF
many TRBJ1-2 TRBV6-5 NA TGTGCCAGCAGTCGTACCAGGGGACTTAACTATGGCTACACCTTC CASSRTRGLNYGYTF
NA TRBJ2-5 TRBV19 NA TGTGCCAGTAGTATAGGCCACAGGGTGGAAGAGACCCAGTACTTC CASSIGHRVEETQYF
many TRBJ1-5 TRBV30 NA TGTGCCTGGAGTGTACTGGGGGGAAGCAATCAGCCCCAGCATTTT CAWSVLGGSNQPQHF
many TRBJ1-4 TRBV7-2 NA TGTGCCAGCAGCTTAGGCTCTAACAGGCATAATGAAAAACTGTTTTTT CASSLGSNRHNEKLFF
many TRBJ2-3 TRBV29-1 TRBD2 TGCAGCGTTCAGACTAGCGGGGTGGGTTCAGATACGCAGTATTTT CSVQTSGVGSDTQYF
many TRBJ1-4 TRBV12-3/TRBV12-4 TRBD1 TGTGCCAGCAGTCAAACCGGGACAGGGGTAGAAAAACTGTTTTTT CASSQTGTGVEKLFF
many TRBJ2-5 TRBV29-1 NA TGCAGCGGGGTTAGCTCATCGGCCCAGTACTTC CSGVSSSAQYF
many TRBJ2-1 TRBV11-2 TRBD2 TGTGCCAGCAGCTTAACTAGCGGGAGCAGTCCGTACAATGAGCAGTTCTTC CASSLTSGSSPYNEQFF